This section outlines one TCR beta chain sequence together with its context. The sample belongs to a study of technical replicates of blood from several donors. Germline CDR1 reads MNHEY; CDR2 reads SMNVEV (reference sequence). This CDR3 comprises 15 residues. With V trimmed by 6 bases and J by 5 bases, 12 bases remained unmatched. Sequencing used immunoSEQ multiplex PCR; TCRdb keeps in-frame clones, though not all of them. The sample holds 80,000 or so clones; around 96% are singletons and the top ten take more than 0.15%. Source material: T cells isolated from PBMCs. This chain connects TRBV27 to TRBJ2-5; 7 nucleotides agree with TRBD2. This TCR was sampled from a human donor in good health. CDR3 DNA: TGTGCCAGCAGCCCCGGACTAGTGGGAATGGAGACCCAGTACTTC. This sequence encodes CASSPGLVGMETQYF.